Presented here are 31 T cell receptor beta chains from one specimen sequenced in a study of cytomegalovirus exposure and HLA in healthy donors. With 60 Vbeta and 13 Jbeta primers, the PCR was carried out. The assay was immunoSEQ multiplex PCR, and TCRdb's table has in-frame clones only and misses some. Its listing shows 50,000 to 80,000 clones. Sequencing used PBMCs. The receptors shown here come from a woman between 18 and 29 years old in good health and CMV-seronegative.

The CDR3 is CASSGGDRGNTIYF. In DNA, the CDR3 is TGTGCCAGCAGCGGCGGGGATAGGGGAAACACCATATATTTT. The J gene is TRBJ1-3, the V gene TRBV9; D unresolved. The CDR3 consists of 14 residues. From germline, CDR1 is SGDLS and CDR2 YYNGEE. V gave up 3 bases and J gave up 4 bases, with 11 bases separating them.

The chain joins TRBV18 to TRBJ2-5; D possibly corresponds to TRBD2 (5 bases). Trimming took 3 bases from V and 5 from J, leaving 7 bases between them. From germline, CDR1 is KGHSH and CDR2 LQKENI. This CDR3 has 12 residues. The CDR3 reads CASSPEEETQYF. In DNA form, the CDR3 reads TGTGCCAGCTCACCGGAGGAGGAGACCCAGTACTTC. Filled out from reference TRBV18 and TRBJ2-5, the complete variable domain reads NAGVMQNPRHLVRRRGQEARLRCSPMKGHSHVYWYRQLPEEGLKFMVYLQKENIIDESGMPKERFSAEFPKEGPSILRIQQVVRGDSAAYFCASSPEEETQYFGPGTRLLVL.

The chain is built from TRBV11-2 and TRBJ1-2, with D hard to call. V lost 4 bases to trimming and J lost 2 bases, with 5 bases between them. This CDR3 spans 12 amino acids. CDR1 and CDR2 (germline): SGHAT, FQNNGV. CDR3 residues: CASSSENYGYTF. For the CDR3, the DNA is TGTGCCAGCAGCTCGGAGAACTATGGCTACACCTTC.

The V and J genes are TRBV7-6 and TRBJ2-3; D is possibly TRBD1 (7 bases). The V gene's germline CDR1 is SGHVS and CDR2 FNYEAQ. Trimming took 7 bases from V and 5 from J, leaving 22 bases between them. The CDR3 contains 16 residues. The CDR3 DNA reads TGTGCCAGCACCTCGGGGTGGGGGCAGGGGGGAGATACGCAGTATTTT. Its translation: CASTSGWGQGGDTQYF.

V and J are TRBV9 and TRBJ2-3; the D gene is possibly TRBD2 (7 bases). V was shortened by 4 bases and J by 3 bases, with 9 bases between the two germline ends. CDR1 SGDLS and CDR2 YYNGEE come from the germline V gene. The CDR3 has 13 amino acids. The CDR3 protein is CASSRGGTDTQYF. Here the CDR3 DNA reads TGTGCCAGCAGCAGGGGGGGAACAGATACGCAGTATTTT.

The gene calls are TRBV28 and TRBJ1-3; D perhaps matches TRBD1 (5 bases). Trimming removed 6 bases from V and 1 base from J, with 16 bases in between. Germline V gives CDR1 MDHEN, CDR2 SYDVKM. CDR3 size: 16 residues. In nucleotides, the CDR3 is TGTGCCAGCAGCGACTTCCTCCAGGGTTCTGGAAACACCATATATTTT. Its translation: CASSDFLQGSGNTIYF.

This CDR3 reads CAGFGVDGYTF. CDR3 in DNA: TGTGCCGGTTTCGGGGTGGATGGCTACACCTTC. The genes are TRBV5-4 and TRBJ1-2; D gene uncertain. The CDR3 spans 11 residues. V lost 10 bases to trimming and J lost 6 bases, with 13 bases between them. Germline values: CDR1 SGHNT, CDR2 YYREEE (reference sequence).

This chain connects TRBV29-1 to TRBJ2-7; maybe TRBD1 (6 bases). Germline CDR1 and CDR2: SQVTM and ANQGSEA. The V gene lost 4 bases and the J gene lost 2 bases, with 12 bases spanning the gap. The CDR3 has 13 amino acids. CDR3 sequence reads: CSVGTGPPYEQYF. The DNA for the CDR3 is TGCAGCGTTGGCACAGGGCCACCCTACGAGCAGTACTTC.

J is TRBJ1-2 and V is TRBV6-5; possible D gene TRBD1, 5 bases. Looked up from germline, CDR1 is MNHEY and CDR2 is SVGAGI. The CDR3 consists of 14 residues. The V end was cut by 7 bases, the J end by 5 bases, with 17 bases between. DNA of the CDR3: TGTGCCAGCAATCCGGTGGGGGGAAAATATGGCTACACCTTC. This encodes CASNPVGGKYGYTF.

The chain combines TRBV5-5 with TRBJ1-2, with D tentatively TRBD1 (5 bases). The germline gives CDR1 SGHKS, CDR2 YYEKEE (reference sequence). Trimming removed 0 bases from V and 7 bases from J, with 13 bases in between. The CDR3 consists of 14 residues. The CDR3 nucleotides read TGTGCCAGCAGCTTGGCCGCGGGGGTAGGTGGCTACACCTTC. Its translation: CASSLAAGVGGYTF.

This chain uses TRBV10-2 with TRBJ2-7; D is undetermined. Germline V gene data show CDR1 as WSHSY and CDR2 as SAAADI. Trimming cost V 2 bases and J 0 bases, with 14 bases left between them. The CDR3 covers 16 residues. CDR3 sequence: CASSEIYSTSSYEQYF. CDR3 coding DNA: TGCGCCAGCAGTGAGATCTACAGCACCTCCTCCTACGAGCAGTACTTC.

The rearrangement uses TRBV30 and TRBJ1-1; D is uncertain. CDR1 and CDR2 (germline): GTSNPN, SVGIG (reference sequence). CDR3 length: 17 amino acids. V was pared by 5 bases and J by 0 bases, with 22 bases between. This CDR3 is CAWVRDDRRSMNTEAFF. CDR3 sequence (DNA): TGTGCCTGGGTGAGGGATGACCGCCGATCGATGAACACTGAAGCTTTCTTT.

J is TRBJ2-3 and V is TRBV19, with D perhaps matching TRBD2 (5 bases). The CDR3 is made up of 15 amino acids. The germline V and J ends were trimmed by 6 bases and 4 bases, with 17 bases remaining between them. Germline V CDR1 and CDR2: LNHDA, SQIVND (reference sequence). Here the CDR3 reads CASRRSLDSADTQYF. CDR3 bases: TGTGCCAGTAGAAGGAGTCTCGATAGCGCAGATACGCAGTATTTT.

The CDR3 is CASSGGAGGDTGELFF. CDR3 DNA: TGTGCCAGCAGTGGAGGTGCGGGGGGGGACACCGGGGAGCTGTTTTTT. J is TRBJ2-2 and V is TRBV2; 9 bases map to TRBD2. Germline trimming cut 4 bases from V and 3 bases from J; bases unmatched to any gene: 6. CDR1 and CDR2 from the germline V gene are SNHLY and FYNNEI. The CDR3 consists of 16 residues.

This sequence joins TRBV19 and TRBJ2-7, with a possible D match to TRBD2 (6 bases). Germline V lookup: CDR1 LNHDA, CDR2 SQIVND (reference sequence). The V gene lost 7 bases and the J gene lost 0 bases, with 13 bases spanning the gap. The CDR3 covers 14 residues. CDR3 DNA: TGTGCCAGTACCAGGACTACCGGCTCCTACGAGCAGTACTTC. Translation: CASTRTTGSYEQYF.

The chain joins TRBV21-1 to TRBJ2-3; the D segment call TRBD1 is taken from the table without a DNA check. TRBV21-1 is a pseudogene. This CDR3 has 15 residues. CDR3 protein: CASTVDRGILDTQYF. The CDR3 DNA reads TGTGCCAGCACCGTCGACAGGGGAATTTTGGATACGCAGTATTTT.

The J gene is TRBJ2-3, the V gene TRBV18, with 14 bases fitting TRBD2. The ends lost 1 base at V and 1 base at J; junction bases unmatched: 1. Germline CDR1 reads KGHSH; CDR2 reads LQKENI. CDR3 length equals 17 residues. CDR3 nucleotides: TGTGCCAGCTCACCACGGGGACTAGCGGGGGGCACAGATACGCAGTATTTT. Its protein is CASSPRGLAGGTDTQYF. Full variable domain (outside the CDR3, taken from reference TRBV18 and TRBJ2-3): NAGVMQNPRHLVRRRGQEARLRCSPMKGHSHVYWYRQLPEEGLKFMVYLQKENIIDESGMPKERFSAEFPKEGPSILRIQQVVRGDSAAYFCASSPRGLAGGTDTQYFGPGTRLTVL.

The chain has TRBV30 and TRBJ2-1, with D maybe TRBD2 (5 bases). Germline CDR1 is GTSNPN and CDR2 is SVGIG (reference sequence). This CDR3 has 13 amino acids. V was cut by 5 bases and J by 16 bases, with 24 bases left in between. CDR3 loop: CAWALRRGKECFF. In DNA form, the CDR3 reads TGTGCCTGGGCTCTGAGAAGAGGGAAGGAATGTTTCTTC.

This chain uses TRBV30 with TRBJ2-5, with 7 positions matching TRBD1. The CDR3 has 14 residues. Germline CDR1 is GTSNPN and CDR2 is SVGIG (reference sequence). J lost 5 bases, V lost 5 bases, and 11 bases had no gene match. Here the CDR3 DNA reads TGTGCCTGGGCCGTGACAGGGTTTCGGGAGACCCAGTACTTC. This sequence encodes CAWAVTGFRETQYF.

The chain couples TRBV7-2 to TRBJ2-7; 7 bases fit TRBD2. The CDR3 loop spans 14 amino acids. Germline CDR1 reads SGHTA; CDR2 reads FQGNSA. The V segment lost 2 bases and the J segment 3 bases; nucleotides outside the gene matches: 4. As DNA, the CDR3 is TGTGCCAGCAGCTTAATGGGCGGGGGCTACGAGCAGTACTTC. Amino acid sequence: CASSLMGGGYEQYF. The whole variable domain, filled in from reference TRBV7-2 and TRBJ2-7, reads GAGVSQSPSNKVTEKGKDVELRCDPISGHTALYWYRQSLGQGLEFLIYFQGNSAPDKSGLPSDRFSAERTGGSVSTLTIQRTQQEDSAVYLCASSLMGGGYEQYFGPGTRLTVT.

The gene calls are TRBV25-1 and TRBJ2-3; TRBD2 matches at 9 bases. Germline values: CDR1 MGHDK, CDR2 SYGVNS. J lost 4 bases, V lost 2 bases, and 13 bases had no gene match. This CDR3 is 18 amino acids long. For the CDR3, the DNA is TGTGCCAGCAGTGAAGGCGGTTGGCTAGCGGGGCCCCCAGATACGCAGTATTTT. Its translation: CASSEGGWLAGPPDTQYF.

The V and J genes are TRBV2 and TRBJ1-5, with a tentative D call TRBD1 (5 bases). Trimming shortened V by 2 bases and J by 6 bases, and 17 bases separated the two germline ends. This CDR3 contains 16 residues. Germline CDR1 SNHLY, CDR2 FYNNEI. Here the CDR3 DNA reads TGTGCCAGCAGTGAAATAATGCTGGGGGGAAGTCAGCCCCAGCATTTT. It codes for CASSEIMLGGSQPQHF.

CDR3 DNA sequence: TGTGCCAGCAGCCAAGAGCGCGGTCAAGGGAGCACTGAAGCTTTCTTT. This translates into CASSQERGQGSTEAFF. The chain employs TRBV4-2 and TRBJ1-1; D unclear. Trimming removed 0 bases from V and 4 bases from J, with 15 bases in between. This CDR3 contains 16 residues. CDR1 is LGHNA and CDR2 is YNFKEQ in the germline V gene.

This chain links TRBV29-1 with TRBJ2-5, with a tentative D call TRBD1 (5 bases). The CDR3 is made up of 12 amino acids. The V end was cut by 5 bases, the J end by 2 bases, with 9 bases between. Germline V gene sequence: CDR1 SQVTM, CDR2 ANQGSEA. CDR3 sequence: CSVRTLQETQYF. Here the CDR3 DNA reads TGCAGCGTTCGGACACTTCAAGAGACCCAGTACTTC.

The rearrangement joins TRBV28 to TRBJ1-4; D might be TRBD1 (5 bases). Germline V lookup: CDR1 MDHEN, CDR2 SYDVKM. This CDR3 is built from 15 residues. Trimming took off 5 bases at V and 0 bases at J, with 10 bases between the two ends. This CDR3 reads CASSPTEATNEKLFF. DNA of the CDR3: TGTGCCAGCAGTCCGACAGAAGCAACTAATGAAAAACTGTTTTTT.

The chain uses TRBV11-3 and TRBJ2-3; a possible D gene is TRBD1 (6 bases). Trimming pared 3 bases from V and 2 bases from J, leaving 15 bases between. Germline assignment: CDR1 SGHNT and CDR2 YENEEA. This CDR3 has 16 amino acids. CDR3: CASSLPTGFHTDTQYF. The CDR3 nucleotides are TGTGCCAGCAGCTTGCCGACAGGTTTCCACACAGATACGCAGTATTTT.

The J gene is TRBJ2-2, the V gene TRBV2; possible D gene TRBD1, 7 bases. V lost 6 bases to trimming and J lost 6 bases, with 14 bases between them. Looked up from germline, CDR1 is SNHLY and CDR2 is FYNNEI. The CDR3 spans 14 residues. Here the CDR3 reads CASRQGGLSGELFF. For the CDR3, the DNA is TGTGCCAGCAGGCAGGGGGGCTTGTCCGGGGAGCTGTTTTTT.

CDR3 nucleotide sequence: TGCAGCGTTAGGGACATCCTCTCTGGAAACACCATATATTTT. Translation: CSVRDILSGNTIYF. This rearrangement joins TRBV29-1 to TRBJ1-3; D might be TRBD1 (6 bases). Trimming shortened V by 5 bases and J by 0 bases, and 11 bases separated the two germline ends. The CDR3 spans 14 residues. Per the germline V gene, CDR1 is SQVTM and CDR2 is ANQGSEA.

The chain couples TRBV10-3 to TRBJ1-2; D is unresolved. The CDR3 consists of 13 residues. V lost 3 bases, J lost 8 bases, and 13 bases lay in between. In germline, CDR1 is ENHRY, CDR2 SYGVKD. The CDR3 nucleotides read TGTGCCATCAGTGACCACGGTATATGGGGCTACACCTTC. It specifies CAISDHGIWGYTF.

The chain links TRBV5-1 to TRBJ2-1; 9 nucleotides match TRBD1. The CDR3 is 12 residues long. Germline lookup yields CDR1 SGHRS and CDR2 YFSETQ. V lost 5 bases to trimming and J lost 10 bases; unmatched junction nucleotides: 4. The CDR3 region is CASSRDRDEQFF. DNA for the CDR3: TGCGCCAGCAGTCGGGACAGGGACGAGCAGTTCTTC. Variable domain in full (rest from reference TRBV5-1 and TRBJ2-1): KAGVTQTPRYLIKTRGQQVTLSCSPISGHRSVSWYQQTPGQGLQFLFEYFSETQRNKGNFPGRFSGRQFSNSRSEMNVSTLELGDSALYLCASSRDRDEQFFGPGTRLTVL.

The CDR3 here is CASSQTFRDSHTEAFF. The CDR3, as DNA: TGCGCCAGCAGCCAAACCTTCCGGGACAGCCACACTGAAGCTTTCTTT. The chain has TRBV4-1 and TRBJ1-1, with 7 bases identical to TRBD1. V dropped 2 bases and J dropped 3; count of bases not matched to a gene: 9. Germline assignment: CDR1 MGHRA and CDR2 YSYEKL. This CDR3 spans 16 amino acids.